This T cell receptor beta chain was documented in a study of control samples from healthy donors and cancer patients. CDR3 size: 16 residues. Trimming took 0 bases from V and 3 from J, leaving 14 bases between them. CDR1 and CDR2 from the germline V gene are MGHRA and YSYEKL. Some clones are missing from TCRdb's copy, which holds only in-frame ones; the method was immunoSEQ multiplex PCR. Among 150,000 to 200,000 clones listed, more than 90% were seen once. Sequenced: blood. The chain couples TRBV4-1 to TRBJ2-5; D gene uncertain. The sequence was collected from a man between 25 and 39 years old in good health. CDR3 loop: CASSQESIPMEETQYF. As DNA, the CDR3 is TGCGCCAGCAGCCAAGAGTCAATACCGATGGAAGAGACCCAGTACTTC.